The 19 T cell receptor beta chains below all came from one sample that was sequenced in a study of memory CD4+ T cells and cytomegalovirus serostatus. Method: immunoSEQ multiplex PCR; TCRdb's copy keeps in-frame clones and lacks some. Among roughly 84,000 clones, approximately 84% were seen once, and the ten largest hold 0.78%. Single viable CD3+CD4+CD8-CD45RO+ cells were sorted as the memory CD4+ T cells. Input material: memory CD4+ T cells from blood. Source of these receptors: an adult in good health and CMV-seronegative.

The V call is TRBV18, the J call TRBJ1-3; no clear D. The CDR3 is 15 residues long. V lost 3 bases and J 0 bases, leaving 9 bases between the germline ends. Germline V lookup: CDR1 KGHSH, CDR2 LQKENI. The CDR3 loop is CASSPSQNSGNTIYF. Here the CDR3 DNA reads TGTGCCAGCTCACCGTCGCAGAACTCTGGAAACACCATATATTTT.

The CDR3 here is CASSRQFEAFF. The CDR3 DNA reads TGTGCCAGCAGTCGACAGTTTGAAGCTTTCTTT. The chain uses TRBV28 and TRBJ1-1; tentatively, D is TRBD1 (5 bases). Deletions cut 5 bases from V and 7 bases from J, with 8 bases between. Germline CDR1 and CDR2: MDHEN and SYDVKM. This CDR3 comprises 11 residues.

CDR3 residues: CASSTSRGNYGYTF. The CDR3 nucleotides are TGTGCCAGTAGTACGTCCCGGGGGAACTATGGCTACACCTTC. The V gene is TRBV19, the J gene TRBJ1-2, with a weak D call TRBD1 (5 bases). The CDR3 covers 14 residues. The germline V gene encodes CDR1 LNHDA and CDR2 SQIVND (reference sequence). The V end was cut by 4 bases, the J end by 2 bases, with 11 bases between.

The genes are TRBV2 and TRBJ1-1; D gene unclear. The V gene's germline CDR1 is SNHLY and CDR2 FYNNEI. This CDR3 is 14 amino acids long. The V end lost 7 bases, the J end lost 1 base, and 13 bases lay between the germline ends. CDR3 sequence reads: CASTTREGNTEAFF. CDR3 in DNA: TGTGCCAGCACGACCCGAGAGGGGAACACTGAAGCTTTCTTT.

The gene calls are TRBV18 and TRBJ2-7, with 7 bases fitting TRBD1. The V and J ends lost 0 bases and 5 bases, in that order; junction bases with no gene match: 13. Germline V CDR1 and CDR2: KGHSH, LQKENI. The CDR3 is 17 residues long. DNA for the CDR3: TGTGCCAGCTCACCACCGAGACGACAGGGCTCTTCCCACGAGCAGTACTTC. This translates into CASSPPRRQGSSHEQYF.

DNA of the CDR3: TGTGCCAGCAGCTTAAGGCCTAGCGGGGCCACCGGGGAGCTGTTTTTT. Translation: CASSLRPSGATGELFF. The chain recombines TRBV7-2 with TRBJ2-2; 9 nucleotides match TRBD2. The CDR3 spans 16 residues. The germline gives CDR1 SGHTA, CDR2 FQGNSA. The junction had 5 bases not matched to a gene; V was cut back by 2 bases and J by 4 bases. The complete variable domain, with remaining parts taken from reference TRBV7-2 and TRBJ2-2, reads GAGVSQSPSNKVTEKGKDVELRCDPISGHTALYWYRQSLGQGLEFLIYFQGNSAPDKSGLPSDRFSAERTGGSVSTLTIQRTQQEDSAVYLCASSLRPSGATGELFFGEGSRLTVL.

The rearrangement links TRBV7-3 to TRBJ2-3; 7 nucleotides align to TRBD2. Germline V gene lookup returns CDR1 SGHTA and CDR2 FQGTGA. Unmatched junction bases numbered 9, after V lost 10 bases and J lost 2 bases. This CDR3 has 14 amino acids. CDR3 residues: CATSTGGYTDTQYF. DNA for the CDR3: TGTGCCACCTCTACGGGGGGATACACAGATACGCAGTATTTT. Full variable domain (remainder filled in from reference TRBV7-3 and TRBJ2-3): GAGVSQTPSNKVTEKGKYVELRCDPISGHTALYWYRQSLGQGPEFLIYFQGTGAADDSGLPNDRFFAVRPEGSVSTLKIQRTERGDSAVYLCATSTGGYTDTQYFGPGTRLTVL.

The V call is TRBV9, the J call TRBJ1-6; no reliable D call. CDR1 SGDLS and CDR2 YYNGEE come from the germline V gene. The CDR3 totals 14 residues. V was clipped by 4 bases and J by 8 bases, with 13 bases between them. The CDR3 protein is CASSIGVGDSPLHF. DNA for the CDR3: TGTGCCAGCAGCATCGGGGTTGGGGATTCACCCCTCCACTTT.

The chain couples TRBV7-9 to TRBJ2-7; TRBD1 aligns across 7 bases. Germline CDR1 SEHNR, CDR2 FQNEAQ (reference sequence). The ends lost 4 bases at V and 0 bases at J; junction bases unmatched: 9. CDR3 length: 16 residues. The CDR3 loop is CASSSKGGVSSYEQYF. CDR3 sequence (DNA): TGTGCCAGCAGCTCCAAAGGGGGCGTTAGCTCCTACGAGCAGTACTTC. Complete variable domain (other parts from reference TRBV7-9 and TRBJ2-7): DTGVSQNPRHKITKRGQNVTFRCDPISEHNRLYWYRQTLGQGPEFLTYFQNEAQLEKSRLLSDRFSAERPKGSFSTLEIQRTEQGDSAMYLCASSSKGGVSSYEQYFGPGTRLTVT.

The V call is TRBV5-1, the J call TRBJ2-7; no clear D. V was trimmed by 2 bases and J by 5 bases, leaving 17 bases between them. The CDR3 loop spans 15 amino acids. CDR1 and CDR2 from the germline V gene are SGHRS and YFSETQ. CDR3 amino acids: CASSFQALYSDEQYF. The CDR3 nucleotides read TGCGCCAGCAGCTTCCAGGCTCTTTATTCGGACGAGCAGTACTTC.

This clone was detected only a few times. The chain employs TRBV5-1 and TRBJ1-6; D is ambiguous. CDR1 is SGHRS and CDR2 is YFSETQ in the germline V gene. This CDR3 contains 14 residues. Trimming pared 4 bases from V and 8 bases from J, leaving 13 bases between. The CDR3 region is CASSERLSDSPLHF. The CDR3 DNA sequence: TGCGCCAGCAGCGAGAGGTTATCAGATTCACCCCTCCACTTT.

The J gene is TRBJ1-5, the V gene TRBV6-1, with D possibly TRBD1 on 5 matching bases. The V end lost 2 bases, the J end lost 5 bases, and 13 bases lay between the germline ends. The CDR3 spans 15 residues. CDR1 MNHNS and CDR2 SASEGT come from the germline V gene. The CDR3 protein is CASSELGQGHQPQHF. CDR3 bases: TGTGCCAGCAGTGAATTAGGGCAGGGCCATCAGCCCCAGCATTTT.

The V gene is TRBV7-6, the J gene TRBJ1-5; no definite D call. Trimming removed 4 bases at V and 6 bases at J, with 13 bases between. CDR3 length: 14 amino acids. The V gene's germline CDR1 is SGHVS and CDR2 FNYEAQ. The CDR3 reads CASSWGKGSQPQHF. CDR3 DNA: TGTGCCAGCAGCTGGGGTAAGGGTAGTCAGCCCCAGCATTTT. Based on the CDR3 plus reference TRBV7-6 and TRBJ1-5, the full variable domain is GAGVSQSPRYKVTKRGQDVALRCDPISGHVSLYWYRQALGQGPEFLTYFNYEAQQDKSGLPNDRFSAERPEGSISTLTIQRTEQRDSAMYRCASSWGKGSQPQHFGDGTRLSIL.

The chain carries TRBV9 and TRBJ2-2, with 9 bases that match TRBD2. CDR3 size: 16 residues. Germline CDR1 reads SGDLS; CDR2 reads YYNGEE. After removal of 2 bases from V and 4 bases from J, the junction contained 6 bases not matched to a gene. CDR3 loop: CASSVGLARGTGELFF. The CDR3 nucleotides are TGTGCCAGCAGCGTGGGACTAGCTAGGGGCACCGGGGAGCTGTTTTTT.

This CDR3 is CASSQGRKDTEAFF. In DNA form, the CDR3 reads TGTGCCAGCAGCCAGGGACGGAAGGACACTGAAGCTTTCTTT. The V call is TRBV7-9, the J call TRBJ1-1; a possible D gene is TRBD1 (5 bases). V lost 5 bases and J lost 3, with 13 bases in between. The CDR3 extends over 14 amino acids. The germline CDR1 and CDR2 sequences are SEHNR and FQNEAQ (reference sequence).

This clone appeared a single time. Other DNA sequences in this sample translate to the same CDR3. This chain uses TRBV7-2 with TRBJ1-1; 7 bases fit TRBD1. The CDR3 runs 14 residues. Germline CDR1 SGHTA, CDR2 FQGNSA. Unmatched junction bases numbered 6, after V lost 8 bases and J lost 0 bases. The DNA of the CDR3 is TGTGCCAGCTCAAGGGACAGATTGAACACTGAAGCTTTCTTT. This sequence encodes CASSRDRLNTEAFF.

As for this clone: At the DNA level, this CDR3 is encoded by other sequences in the same sample as well. For the CDR3, the DNA is TGTGCCAGCTCGCCCGCCGGAAGCCAAGAGACCCAGTACTTC. It is translated as CASSPAGSQETQYF. The chain combines TRBV18 with TRBJ2-5; D gene unclear. The germline CDR1 and CDR2 sequences are KGHSH and LQKENI. The CDR3 sequence is 14 residues long. V was trimmed by 6 bases and J by 1 base, leaving 12 bases between them.

This chain joins TRBV7-3 and TRBJ1-1; D is unclear. Per germline, CDR1 SGHTA and CDR2 FQGTGA. V was shortened by 3 bases and J by 1 base, with 6 bases between the two germline ends. This CDR3 region has 13 residues. CDR3: CASSLMANTEAFF. The DNA for the CDR3 is TGTGCCAGCAGCTTGATGGCGAACACTGAAGCTTTCTTT.

The rearrangement uses TRBV11-2 and TRBJ1-3; D is perhaps TRBD1 (5 bases). Trimming took off 3 bases at V and 8 bases at J, with 14 bases between the two ends. CDR1 and CDR2 from the germline V gene are SGHAT and FQNNGV. This CDR3 contains 14 residues. In nucleotides, the CDR3 is TGTGCCAGCAGCTTCCTTTGGGGGGTTGACACCATATATTTT. It codes for CASSFLWGVDTIYF.